These T cell receptor beta chains were read from a single sample in a study of blood T cells in healthy people across ages. TCRdb used MiXCR to reprocess the 5' RACE reads, holding one entry per CDR3 protein. The sample has 780,000 or so distinct CDR3 sequences, approximately 55% seen once. The sample was blood. The receptors originated from a man of 80 years or more in good health. CDR3s include the opening cysteine and the closing phenylalanine or tryptophan. Fields, in order: V gene, J gene, CDR3 protein.

TRBV9	TRBJ2-5	CASSVAGFETQYF
TRBV20-1	TRBJ1-3	CSARDHGNTIYF
TRBV12-3/TRBV12-4	TRBJ1-2	CASSLRGTGGDKGYTF
TRBV10-3	TRBJ1-4	CAISESDRGREKLFF
TRBV4-1	TRBJ2-1	CASSLVLAGGIHEQFF
TRBV2	TRBJ2-7	CASSVREQYF
TRBV5-1	TRBJ2-1	CASSLGREWYNEQFF
TRBV5-1	TRBJ2-1	CASSRTSGSSYNERFF
TRBV2	TRBJ2-5	CASSAGERGQYF
TRBV5-1	TRBJ2-7	CASSRGGAIGYEQYF
TRBV20-1	TRBJ2-1	CSARGWGEQFF
TRBV7-8	TRBJ2-7	CASSLKPSLIVYEQYF
TRBV7-2	TRBJ2-5	CASSSRPGAQYF
TRBV5-1	-	CASSFYRGEASEQYF
TRBV5-1	TRBJ2-1	CASSLASGRGEREQFF
TRBV4-1	TRBJ2-1	CASSQSTGSAYNEQFF
TRBV27	TRBJ2-6	CASRYPGANVLTF
TRBV2	TRBJ2-5	CASSEVAGQETQYF
TRBV7-2	TRBJ2-5	CASSFLQNEQYF
TRBV20-1	TRBJ2-4	CSASSRLAGPLAKNIQYF
TRBV12-3/TRBV12-4	TRBJ2-5	CASSRPGTSAQETQYF
TRBV3-1	TRBJ1-6	CASSHSSRGNRYNSPLHF
TRBV12-3/TRBV12-4	TRBJ1-2	CASSPRRDGYTF
TRBV29-1	TRBJ1-1	CSGSMEGGAFF
TRBV7-9	TRBJ2-3	CASSFSDMASTDTQYF
TRBV7-2	-	CASSSSGLEFDEQYF
TRBV12-3/TRBV12-4	TRBJ2-3	CASSPPSAGFGRYAYF
TRBV7-9	TRBJ1-2	CASSTDGPYGYTF
TRBV24-1	TRBJ2-1	CATATADRHNEQFF
TRBV29-1	TRBJ1-5	CSVRFNSNQPQHF
TRBV6-1	-	CASRATGGVGYEQYF
TRBV28	TRBJ2-7	CASSSLAGPTYEQYF
TRBV25-1	TRBJ1-2	CASSPRDSNYGYTF
TRBV9	TRBJ2-3	CASSVVTVSFTDTQYF
TRBV20-1	TRBJ2-1	CSARDTRLLGNEQFF
TRBV12-3/TRBV12-4	TRBJ2-7	CASSAPGEAHYEQYF
TRBV10-3	-	CAISLRRGETQYF
TRBV5-1	TRBJ1-1	CASSTGQPGNTEAFF
TRBV29-1	TRBJ2-1	CSGRTSGGPDEQFF
TRBV27	TRBJ2-3	CASSGLAGVGGGTQYF
TRBV12-3/TRBV12-4	-	CASSSSGPWYEQYF
TRBV2	TRBJ2-3	CASTLTPDTQYF
TRBV5-1	TRBJ2-4	CASSPRTGRVGEQYF
TRBV9	TRBJ2-3	CASSANDYHRYAYF
TRBV6-5	TRBJ2-5	CASSYNAAGDGEQYF
TRBV10-3	TRBJ1-2	CATATDYYGHTF
TRBV12-3/TRBV12-4	TRBJ2-6	CASSLWPSSGANVLTF
TRBV28	TRBJ2-5	CASLEREVGYNEQYF
TRBV10-3	TRBJ2-1	CAISATSGRSDNEQFF
TRBV29-1	TRBJ1-2	CSGNVGQSGYTF
TRBV28	TRBJ2-5	CASSPPGTGWETQYF
TRBV20-1	TRBJ2-7	CSGGAVSYEQYF
TRBV5-1	TRBJ1-1	CASSWTDTGNTEAFF
TRBV18	TRBJ2-1	CASGSPRQGAEQFF
TRBV14	TRBJ1-2	CASSQESQSYYGYTF
TRBV7-2	TRBJ2-1	CASSKDAGGVNEQFF
TRBV14	TRBJ2-7	CASSQDSEDSAYEQYF
TRBV13	TRBJ2-7	CASSHPSSGRGSYEQYF
TRBV11-2	-	CASSFQGRESETQYF